This TCR beta chain was sequenced during a study of cytomegalovirus exposure and HLA in healthy donors. General study results and limits: Usually a TCR sequence was rare, but some public TCRs were found in many donors. Most subjects' HLA-A and HLA-B alleles were reportedly predicted from TCR beta sequences.

Vbeta (60) and Jbeta (13) primers were used in the PCR. Some clones are missing from TCRdb's copy, which holds only in-frame ones; the method was immunoSEQ multiplex PCR. This sample contains approximately 120,000 clones. V was clipped by 6 bases and J by 7 bases; unmatched bases: 4. Germline V lookup: CDR1 MNHEY, CDR2 SMNVEV (reference sequence). The length of the CDR3 is 14 residues. Note on this clone: Its antigen remains unknown.

The chain employs TRBV27 and TRBJ1-6; 9 bases are shared with TRBD1. This clonotype was obtained from a woman aged 55-70 years in good health and CMV-seronegative. Source material: PBMCs. This CDR3 is CASRRTGENSPLHF. The CDR3 DNA reads TGTGCCAGCAGAAGGACAGGGGAAAATTCACCCCTCCACTTT.